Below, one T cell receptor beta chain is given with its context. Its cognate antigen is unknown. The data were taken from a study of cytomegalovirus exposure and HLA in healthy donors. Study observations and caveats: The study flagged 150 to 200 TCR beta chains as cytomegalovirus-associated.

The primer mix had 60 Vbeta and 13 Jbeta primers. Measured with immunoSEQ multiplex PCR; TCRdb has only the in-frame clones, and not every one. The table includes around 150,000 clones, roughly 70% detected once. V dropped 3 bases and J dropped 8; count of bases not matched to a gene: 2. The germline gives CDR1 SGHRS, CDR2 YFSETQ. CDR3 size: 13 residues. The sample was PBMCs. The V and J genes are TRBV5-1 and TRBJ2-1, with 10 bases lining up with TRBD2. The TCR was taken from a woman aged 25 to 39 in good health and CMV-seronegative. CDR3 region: CASSWLAGDEQFF. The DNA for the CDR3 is TGCGCCAGCAGCTGGCTAGCGGGAGATGAGCAGTTCTTC.